This TCR beta chain is drawn from a study of early T cells in non-severe SARS-CoV-2 infection. For the study at large: RNA in bulk from unsorted whole blood was sequenced, and chains were unpaired. Study-level results: Matching with VDJdb favored anti-spike CD8 responses (missing private and CD4 specificities).

About this clonotype: The antigen is unknown.

After removal of 6 bases from V and 4 bases from J, the junction contained 4 bases not matched to a gene. Germline assignment: CDR1 MNHNS and CDR2 SASEGT. CDR3 length: 14 residues. The TCR library protocol attached unique molecular identifiers to the individual cDNA molecules. TCRdb fed the 5' RACE reads into MiXCR, producing one record per CDR3 protein. The sample consists of 40,000 to 45,000 distinct CDR3 sequences, roughly 5% of them appearing once. The gene calls are TRBV6-1 and TRBJ1-4, with 8 positions matching TRBD1. Sequenced input: whole blood. This TCR was recovered from an adult who was a healthcare worker with PCR-confirmed SARS-CoV-2 infection or an uninfected control (not recorded which). CDR3 bases: TGTGCCAGCAGGGCAGGGGGCTTTAATGAAAAACTGTTTTTT. This sequence encodes CASRAGGFNEKLFF.